The following is a TCR beta chain sequence with its context. This entry comes from a study of T cell changes during pregnancy in multiple sclerosis. The V gene's germline CDR1 is MNHEY and CDR2 SVGAGI. Trimming cost V 5 bases and J 6 bases, with 17 bases left between them. The CDR3 is 15 residues long. Profiled with immunoSEQ multiplex PCR; TCRdb holds only in-frame clones, not every one. Altogether roughly 80,000 clones are present, 93% being singletons, with the ten largest covering approximately 2.5%. This rearrangement joins TRBV6-5 to TRBJ2-1; no clear D. The sequence came from a female donor with multiple sclerosis, enrolled in a pregnancy study. Sample: peripheral blood, taken in the second trimester of pregnancy. CDR3 region: CASSAKVGLGNEQFF. CDR3 DNA sequence: TGTGCCAGCAGTGCCAAGGTGGGCCTCGGCAATGAGCAGTTCTTC.